This TCR beta chain was retrieved from a study of T-cell memory formation after mild COVID-19. Study in general: In these data, TCR clusters were largely donor specific.

5'RACE primed at constant segments yielded TCR alpha and TCR beta cDNA libraries bearing sample barcodes and UMIs. TCRdb itself ran the 5' RACE reads through MiXCR, one entry per CDR3 protein. This table holds about 360,000 distinct CDR3 sequences, 10% to 15% found once. In germline, CDR1 is MDHEN, CDR2 SYDVKM. V dropped 3 bases and J dropped 5; count of bases not matched to a gene: 9. CDR3 length: 16 amino acids. The origin of this receptor is a man younger than 30 who had mild COVID-19 (a few samples of this study predate the infection). Cell type and time point are not known. Sequences were obtained from PBMCs or a T cell subset sorted from them (not recorded which). This chain links TRBV28 with TRBJ1-1; TRBD1 matches 10 bases. CDR3 DNA: TGTGCCAGCAGTTTTGGGACAGGGGTTTATGTAACTGAAGCTTTCTTT. It is translated as CASSFGTGVYVTEAFF.